Given below is one T cell receptor (beta chain) in context. These data come from a study of T cell changes during pregnancy in multiple sclerosis. CDR1 and CDR2 (germline): SGHNT, YENEEA. V lost 5 bases to trimming and J lost 3 bases; unmatched junction nucleotides: 8. The CDR3 has 17 residues. The data were produced by immunoSEQ multiplex PCR, yet TCRdb's version contains in-frame clones alone and is incomplete. The sample shows about 110,000 clones, 85% to 95% of them seen only once. The source is a female donor with multiple sclerosis, enrolled in a pregnancy study. The V gene is TRBV11-3, the J gene TRBJ2-2; 11 bases map to TRBD1. Sequenced here: peripheral blood, sampled after pregnancy. The DNA for the CDR3 is TGTGCCAGCAGCCGGACAGGGGGCTTAGGTGACACCGGGGAGCTGTTTTTT. Its protein product is CASSRTGGLGDTGELFF.